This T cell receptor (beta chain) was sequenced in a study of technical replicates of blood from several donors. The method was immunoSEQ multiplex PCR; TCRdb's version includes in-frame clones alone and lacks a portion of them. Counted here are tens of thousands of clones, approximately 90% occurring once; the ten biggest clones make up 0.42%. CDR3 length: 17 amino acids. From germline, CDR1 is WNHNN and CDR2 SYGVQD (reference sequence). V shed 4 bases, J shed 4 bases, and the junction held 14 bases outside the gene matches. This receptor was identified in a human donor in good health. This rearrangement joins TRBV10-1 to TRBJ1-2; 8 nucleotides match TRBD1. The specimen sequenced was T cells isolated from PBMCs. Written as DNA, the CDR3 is TGCGCCAGCAGTGTATTCCGGGACAGGCGTTCGGGCTATGGCTACACCTTC. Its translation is CASSVFRDRRSGYGYTF.